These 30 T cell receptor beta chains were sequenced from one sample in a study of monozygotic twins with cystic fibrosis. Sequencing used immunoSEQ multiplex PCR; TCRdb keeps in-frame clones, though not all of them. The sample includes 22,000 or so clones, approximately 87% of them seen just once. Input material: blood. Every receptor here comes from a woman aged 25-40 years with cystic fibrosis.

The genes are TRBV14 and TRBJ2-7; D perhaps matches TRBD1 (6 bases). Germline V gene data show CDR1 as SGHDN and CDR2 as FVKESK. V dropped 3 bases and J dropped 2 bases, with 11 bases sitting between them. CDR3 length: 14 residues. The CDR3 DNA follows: TGTGCCAGCAGCCAGGAGACAGGAACCTACGAGCAGTACTTC. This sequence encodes CASSQETGTYEQYF.

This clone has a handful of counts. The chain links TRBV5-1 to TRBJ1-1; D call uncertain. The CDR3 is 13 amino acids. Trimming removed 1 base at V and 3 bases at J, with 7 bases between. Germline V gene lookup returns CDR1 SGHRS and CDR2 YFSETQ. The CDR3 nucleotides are TGCGCCAGCAGCTTGTCGGGGTACACTGAAGCTTTCTTT. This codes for CASSLSGYTEAFF.

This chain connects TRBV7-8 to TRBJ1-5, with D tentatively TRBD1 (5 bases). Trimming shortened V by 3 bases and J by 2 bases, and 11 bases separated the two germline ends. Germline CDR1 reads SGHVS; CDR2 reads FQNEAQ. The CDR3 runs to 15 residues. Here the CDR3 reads CASSFGTMGNQPQHF. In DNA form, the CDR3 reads TGTGCCAGCAGCTTTGGGACGATGGGCAATCAGCCCCAGCATTTT.

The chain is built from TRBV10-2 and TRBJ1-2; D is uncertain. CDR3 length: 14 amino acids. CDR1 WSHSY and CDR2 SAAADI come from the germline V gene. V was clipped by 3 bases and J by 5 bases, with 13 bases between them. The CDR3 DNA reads TGCGCCAGCAGTGACCCCGCGGGAGGTTATGGCTACACCTTC. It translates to CASSDPAGGYGYTF.

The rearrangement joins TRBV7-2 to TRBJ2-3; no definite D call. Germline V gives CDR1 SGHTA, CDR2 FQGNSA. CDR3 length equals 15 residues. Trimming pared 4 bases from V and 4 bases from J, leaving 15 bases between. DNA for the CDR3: TGTGCCAGCAGCTCTTCGCTCCCCCGGGCAGATACGCAGTATTTT. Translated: CASSSSLPRADTQYF. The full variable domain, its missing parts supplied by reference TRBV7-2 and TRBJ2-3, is GAGVSQSPSNKVTEKGKDVELRCDPISGHTALYWYRQSLGQGLEFLIYFQGNSAPDKSGLPSDRFSAERTGGSVSTLTIQRTQQEDSAVYLCASSSSLPRADTQYFGPGTRLTVL.

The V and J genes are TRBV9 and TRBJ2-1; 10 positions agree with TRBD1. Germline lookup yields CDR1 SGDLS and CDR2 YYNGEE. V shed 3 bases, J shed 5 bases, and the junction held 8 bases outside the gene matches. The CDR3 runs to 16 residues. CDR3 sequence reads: CASSDPSGTGDNEQFF. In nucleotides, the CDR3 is TGTGCCAGCAGCGACCCATCCGGGACAGGGGACAATGAGCAGTTCTTC.

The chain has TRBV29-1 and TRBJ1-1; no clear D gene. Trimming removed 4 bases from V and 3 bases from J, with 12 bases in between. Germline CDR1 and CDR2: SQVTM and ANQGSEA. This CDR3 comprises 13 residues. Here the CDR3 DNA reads TGCAGCGTTGGGAGGCTCCTGGACACTGAAGCTTTCTTT. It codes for CSVGRLLDTEAFF.

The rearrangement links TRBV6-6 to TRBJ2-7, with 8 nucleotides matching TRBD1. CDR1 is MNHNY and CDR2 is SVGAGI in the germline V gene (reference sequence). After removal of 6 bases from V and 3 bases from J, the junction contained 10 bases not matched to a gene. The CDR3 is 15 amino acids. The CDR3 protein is CASSRQGAHYYEQYF. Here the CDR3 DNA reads TGTGCCAGCAGCCGCCAGGGGGCCCACTACTACGAGCAGTACTTC.

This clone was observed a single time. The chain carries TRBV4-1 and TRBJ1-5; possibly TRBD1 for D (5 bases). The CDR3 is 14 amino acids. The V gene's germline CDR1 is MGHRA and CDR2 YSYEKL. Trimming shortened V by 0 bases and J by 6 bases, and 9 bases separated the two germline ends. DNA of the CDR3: TGCGCCAGCAGCCAAGATCAGGGCGGTCAGCCCCAGCATTTT. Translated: CASSQDQGGQPQHF.

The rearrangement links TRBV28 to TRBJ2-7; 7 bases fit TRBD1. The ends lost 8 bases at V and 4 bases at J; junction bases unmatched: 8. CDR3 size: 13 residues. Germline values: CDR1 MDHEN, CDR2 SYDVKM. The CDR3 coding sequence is TGTGCCAGCTCAACAGGGGTAGGTTACGAGCAGTACTTC. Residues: CASSTGVGYEQYF.

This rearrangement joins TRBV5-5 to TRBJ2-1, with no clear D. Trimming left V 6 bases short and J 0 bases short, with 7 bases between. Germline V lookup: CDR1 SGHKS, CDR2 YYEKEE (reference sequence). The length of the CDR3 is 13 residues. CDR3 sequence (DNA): TGTGCCAGCACCATAAGCTCCTACAATGAGCAGTTCTTC. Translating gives CASTISSYNEQFF.

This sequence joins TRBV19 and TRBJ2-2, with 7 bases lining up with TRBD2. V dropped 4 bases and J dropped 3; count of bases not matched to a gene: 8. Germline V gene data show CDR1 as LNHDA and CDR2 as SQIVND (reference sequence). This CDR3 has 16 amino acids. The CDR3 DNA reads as TGTGCCAGTAGTAGGTCGGGGGGTTGGGACACCGGGGAGCTGTTTTTT. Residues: CASSRSGGWDTGELFF.

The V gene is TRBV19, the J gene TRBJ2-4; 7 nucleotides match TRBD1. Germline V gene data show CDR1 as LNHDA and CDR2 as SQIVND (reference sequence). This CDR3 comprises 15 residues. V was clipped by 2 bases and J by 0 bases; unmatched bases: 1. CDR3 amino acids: CASSITGEAKNIQYF. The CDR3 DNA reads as TGTGCCAGTAGTATAACAGGGGAAGCCAAAAACATTCAGTACTTC.

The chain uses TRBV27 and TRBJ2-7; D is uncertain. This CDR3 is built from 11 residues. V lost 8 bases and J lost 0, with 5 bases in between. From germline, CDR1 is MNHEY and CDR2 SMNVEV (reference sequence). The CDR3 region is CASGISYEQYF. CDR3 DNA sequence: TGTGCCAGCGGAATCTCCTACGAGCAGTACTTC.

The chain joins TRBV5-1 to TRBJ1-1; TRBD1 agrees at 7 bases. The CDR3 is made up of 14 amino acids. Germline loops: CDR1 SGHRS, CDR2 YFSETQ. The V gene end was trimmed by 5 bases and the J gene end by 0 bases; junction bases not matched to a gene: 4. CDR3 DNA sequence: TGCGCCAGCAGGGTTGGACAGGTGAACACTGAAGCTTTCTTT. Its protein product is CASRVGQVNTEAFF.

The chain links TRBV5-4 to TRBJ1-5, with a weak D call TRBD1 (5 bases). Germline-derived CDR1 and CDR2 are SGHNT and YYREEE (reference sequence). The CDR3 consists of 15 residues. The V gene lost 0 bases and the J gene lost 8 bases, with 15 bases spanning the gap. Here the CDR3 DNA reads TGTGCCAGCAGCTTGGGGGGTAGAGGAGGGGAGCCCCAGCATTTT. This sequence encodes CASSLGGRGGEPQHF.

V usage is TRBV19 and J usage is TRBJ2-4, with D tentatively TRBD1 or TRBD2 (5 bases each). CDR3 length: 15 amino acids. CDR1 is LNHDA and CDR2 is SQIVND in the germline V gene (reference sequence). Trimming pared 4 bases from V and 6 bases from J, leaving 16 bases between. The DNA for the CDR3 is TGTGCCAGTAGTACTTCCGGGACCTCGGGAAACATTCAGTACTTC. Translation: CASSTSGTSGNIQYF.

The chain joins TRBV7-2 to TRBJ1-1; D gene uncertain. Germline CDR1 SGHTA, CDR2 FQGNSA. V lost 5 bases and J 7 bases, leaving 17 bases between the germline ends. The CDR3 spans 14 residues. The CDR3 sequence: CASSSRDGSFEAFF. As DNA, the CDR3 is TGTGCCAGCAGCAGCCGAGACGGGAGCTTTGAAGCTTTCTTT.

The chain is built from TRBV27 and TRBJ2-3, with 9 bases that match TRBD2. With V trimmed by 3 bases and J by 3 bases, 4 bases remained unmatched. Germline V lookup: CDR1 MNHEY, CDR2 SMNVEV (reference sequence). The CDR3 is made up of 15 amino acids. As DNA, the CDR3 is TGTGCCAGCAGTTTGGGACTAGCACTGACAGATACGCAGTATTTT. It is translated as CASSLGLALTDTQYF.

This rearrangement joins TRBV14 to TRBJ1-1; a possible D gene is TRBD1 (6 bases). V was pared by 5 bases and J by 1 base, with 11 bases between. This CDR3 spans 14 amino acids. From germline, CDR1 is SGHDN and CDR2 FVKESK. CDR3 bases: TGTGCCAGCAGCATAGGGACACAGAACACTGAAGCTTTCTTT. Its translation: CASSIGTQNTEAFF.

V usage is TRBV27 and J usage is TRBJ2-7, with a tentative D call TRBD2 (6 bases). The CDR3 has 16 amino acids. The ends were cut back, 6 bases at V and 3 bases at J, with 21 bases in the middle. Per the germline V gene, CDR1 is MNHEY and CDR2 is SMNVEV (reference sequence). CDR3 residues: CASSLGSGTPVYEQYF. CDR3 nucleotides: TGTGCCAGCAGCCTAGGTTCAGGGACTCCAGTCTACGAGCAGTACTTC.

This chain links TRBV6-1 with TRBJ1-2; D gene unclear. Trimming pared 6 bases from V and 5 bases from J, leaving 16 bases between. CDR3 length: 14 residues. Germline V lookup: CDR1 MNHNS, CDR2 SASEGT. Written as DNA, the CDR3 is TGTGCCAGCAGCCGGGAGAAATCCGATTATGGCTACACCTTC. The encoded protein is CASSREKSDYGYTF.

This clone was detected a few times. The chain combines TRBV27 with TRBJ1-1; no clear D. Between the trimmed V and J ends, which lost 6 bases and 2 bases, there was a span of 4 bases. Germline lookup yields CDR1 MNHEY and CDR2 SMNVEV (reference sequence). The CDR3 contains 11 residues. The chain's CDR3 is CASSHNTEAFF. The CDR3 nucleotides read TGTGCCAGCAGCCACAACACTGAAGCTTTCTTT.

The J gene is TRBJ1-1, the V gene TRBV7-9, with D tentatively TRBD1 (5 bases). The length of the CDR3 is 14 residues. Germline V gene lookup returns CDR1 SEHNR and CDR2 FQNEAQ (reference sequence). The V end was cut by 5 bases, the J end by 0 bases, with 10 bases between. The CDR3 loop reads CASSRDPVNTEAFF. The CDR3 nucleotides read TGTGCCAGCAGCAGGGACCCGGTGAACACTGAAGCTTTCTTT. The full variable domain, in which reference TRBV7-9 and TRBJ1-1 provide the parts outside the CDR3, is DTGVSQNPRHKITKRGQNVTFRCDPISEHNRLYWYRQTLGQGPEFLTYFQNEAQLEKSRLLSDRFSAERPKGSFSTLEIQRTEQGDSAMYLCASSRDPVNTEAFFGQGTRLTVV.

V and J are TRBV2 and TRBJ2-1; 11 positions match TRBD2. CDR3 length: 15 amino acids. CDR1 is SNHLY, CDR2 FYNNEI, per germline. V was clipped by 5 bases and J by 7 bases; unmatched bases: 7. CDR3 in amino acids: CASSLIAGGRNEQFF. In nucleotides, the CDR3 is TGTGCCAGCAGTCTTATAGCGGGGGGGCGTAATGAGCAGTTCTTC.

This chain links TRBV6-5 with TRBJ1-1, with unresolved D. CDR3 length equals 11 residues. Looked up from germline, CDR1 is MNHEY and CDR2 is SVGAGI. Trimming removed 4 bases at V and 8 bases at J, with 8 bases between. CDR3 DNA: TGTGCCAGCAGTTTACCCCCGGAAGCTTTCTTT. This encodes CASSLPPEAFF.

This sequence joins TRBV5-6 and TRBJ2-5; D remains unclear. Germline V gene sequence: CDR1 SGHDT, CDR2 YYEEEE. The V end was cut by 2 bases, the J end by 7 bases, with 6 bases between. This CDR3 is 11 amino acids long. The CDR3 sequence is CASSFTGTQYF. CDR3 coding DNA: TGTGCCAGCAGCTTTACCGGGACCCAGTACTTC.

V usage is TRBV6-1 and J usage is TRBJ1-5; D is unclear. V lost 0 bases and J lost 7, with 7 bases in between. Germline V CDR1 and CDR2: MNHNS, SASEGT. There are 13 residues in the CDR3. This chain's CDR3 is CASSEAHRQPQHF. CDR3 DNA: TGTGCCAGCAGTGAAGCGCATAGGCAGCCCCAGCATTTT.

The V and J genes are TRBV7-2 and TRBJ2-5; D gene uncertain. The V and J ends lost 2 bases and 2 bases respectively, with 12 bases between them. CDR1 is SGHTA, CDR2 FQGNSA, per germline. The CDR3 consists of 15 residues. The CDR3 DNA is TGTGCCAGCAGCTTAAAGCACGGGTATCAAGAGACCCAGTACTTC. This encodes CASSLKHGYQETQYF.

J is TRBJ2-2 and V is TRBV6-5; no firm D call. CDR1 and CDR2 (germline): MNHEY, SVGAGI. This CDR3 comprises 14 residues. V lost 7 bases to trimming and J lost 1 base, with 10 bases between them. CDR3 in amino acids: CASNSGMNTGELFF. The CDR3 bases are TGTGCCAGCAATTCCGGTATGAACACCGGGGAGCTGTTTTTT.